The next 2 T cell receptor beta chains were all read from a single sample in a study of somatic mutations in cytotoxic T cells in rheumatoid arthritis. Produced via immunoSEQ multiplex PCR; TCRdb's table is partial and in-frame only. The data contain 25,000 to 30,000 clones, about 81% of them singletons. Sequencing was carried out using CD8+ T cells sorted from blood. These receptors came from a man aged 45-65 years in good health.

The chain couples TRBV4-1 to TRBJ2-1; D possibly corresponds to TRBD2 (6 bases). Trimming stripped 5 bases from V and 0 bases from J, with 8 bases between. Germline V CDR1 and CDR2: MGHRA, YSYEKL. CDR3 length: 14 amino acids. As DNA, the CDR3 is TGCGCCAGCAGCATGGGGGGCTCCTACAATGAGCAGTTCTTC. Residues: CASSMGGSYNEQFF.

The rearrangement links TRBV9 to TRBJ1-4; TRBD1 is a possible D gene (6 bases). V was trimmed by 4 bases and J by 0 bases, leaving 13 bases between them. The CDR3 has 16 residues. Germline V gene sequence: CDR1 SGDLS, CDR2 YYNGEE. CDR3 loop: CASSPMGAATNEKLFF. The DNA of the CDR3 is TGTGCCAGCAGCCCGATGGGGGCAGCAACTAATGAAAAACTGTTTTTT.